The TCR beta chain under discussion was sequenced for a study of blood T cell repertoires in COVID-19. Looking at the study overall: PBMCs, B-cell-depleted T cells, or T cells were the source of the cDNA or gDNA that made up the material.

Original methodology: Nucleated cell counts were estimated from reference gene primer amplification. Profiling relied on immunoSEQ multiplex PCR, and the TCRdb table lists in-frame clones only, not all of them. That table supplies the V and J calls and clone size; D and trimming were determined from the DNA. The repertoire includes approximately 210,000 clones, about 89% of them detected once, and about 5% sits in the top ten. The source material was peripheral blood. The TCR sequence derives from a woman aged 40 to 50 with acute or convalescent COVID-19.

The CDR3 DNA reads TGTGCCAGCAGCTTGAAGGACATCTACACAGATACGCAGTATTTT. This codes for CASSLKDIYTDTQYF. The rearrangement joins TRBV7-9 to TRBJ2-3; tentatively, D is TRBD1 (5 bases). Deletions cut 3 bases from V and 2 bases from J, with 12 bases between. The CDR3 runs to 15 residues. The germline V gene has CDR1 SEHNR and CDR2 FQNEAQ (reference sequence).